A single sample is the source of the 6 T cell receptor beta chains below, sequenced in a study of T cell repertoires in cytomegalovirus infection. TCRdb itself ran the reads through MiXCR, one entry per CDR3 protein. The sample lists over 450,000 distinct CDR3 sequences; 10% to 12% were seen once. Source material: PBMCs. These receptors came from a human donor in good health (CMV status not recorded). Some clones in this sample may be carry-over from other donors' samples.

This chain links TRBV5-1 with TRBJ2-1; 7 positions agree with TRBD1. The CDR3 covers 14 residues. V trimming: 4 bases; J trimming: 6 bases; junction bases outside the gene matches: 7. Per germline, CDR1 SGHRS and CDR2 YFSETQ. This CDR3 reads CASSRSRDSNEQFF. The DNA for the CDR3 is TGCGCCAGCAGCAGGAGCCGGGACAGCAATGAGCAGTTCTTC.

This clonotype was seen at least ten times. V gene TRBV12-3 or TRBV12-4 combines with J gene TRBJ2-4; 10 bases match TRBD2. This CDR3 comprises 22 residues. Trimming removed 1 base from V and 3 bases from J; junction bases left unmatched: 21. CDR3 sequence: CASSLDPPRLAGEVLNKNIQYF. DNA for the CDR3: TGTGCCAGCAGTTTAGACCCCCCGCGGCTAGCGGGAGAGGTTCTAAACAAAAACATTCAGTACTTC.

This clonotype was seen at least ten times. The rearrangement joins TRBV7-2 to TRBJ2-5; D call uncertain. CDR1 and CDR2 from the germline V gene are SGHTA and FQGNSA. CDR3 size: 14 residues. V lost 1 base and J 4 bases, leaving 10 bases between the germline ends. The chain's CDR3 is CASSLGLPSETQYF. DNA of the CDR3: TGTGCCAGCAGCTTAGGACTTCCCTCAGAGACCCAGTACTTC.

This clonotype was found many times. This chain joins TRBV5-6 and TRBJ2-1; D ambiguous. Germline CDR1 reads SGHDT; CDR2 reads YYEEEE. Trimming took off 1 base at V and 1 base at J, with 12 bases between the two ends. This CDR3 is built from 16 residues. The CDR3 spells CASSLKVILSYNEQFF. CDR3 DNA: TGTGCCAGCAGCTTGAAAGTCATCCTATCCTACAATGAGCAGTTCTTC. Full variable domain (missing parts from reference TRBV5-6 and TRBJ2-1): DAGVTQSPTHLIKTRGQQVTLRCSPKSGHDTVSWYQQALGQGPQFIFQYYEEEERQRGNFPDRFSGHQFPNYSSELNVNALLLGDSALYLCASSLKVILSYNEQFFGPGTRLTVL.

This clonotype came up many times. The V call is TRBV12-5, the J call TRBJ2-7; D is perhaps TRBD1 (6 bases). CDR1 and CDR2 (germline): LGHNT, FRNRAP. This CDR3 has 17 residues. The germline V and J ends were trimmed by 2 bases and 0 bases, with 17 bases remaining between them. CDR3 protein: CASGLSLLRTVSYEQYF. CDR3 DNA: TGTGCTAGTGGTTTGTCCCTATTAAGGACAGTCTCCTACGAGCAGTACTTC.

V and J are TRBV4-2 and TRBJ2-7, with TRBD1 matching 7 bases. J gave up 2 bases and V 1 base, and 5 bases lay outside the gene matches. This CDR3 has 15 residues. Germline V lookup: CDR1 LGHNA, CDR2 YNFKEQ. The CDR3 here is CASSQGQGDPYEQYF. DNA of the CDR3: TGTGCCAGCAGCCAAGGACAGGGTGACCCCTACGAGCAGTACTTC.